This T cell receptor beta chain was observed in a study of T cell responses to AZD1222 COVID-19 vaccine (dated by TCRdb to the early 2020s). For the wider study: A total of over 230 trial participants underwent TCR sequencing, of whom approximately 200 had received two doses of AZD1222 and 26 had received two doses of the MenACWY control vaccine. Trial participants were enrolled into age subgroups of 18-55, 56-69 and 70-plus years, which contained approximately 150, 28 and 58 TCR-sequenced participants, respectively.

The CDR3 regions of human TCRbeta chains were analyzed by immunosequencing. On the authors' methods: Repertoire TCRs were checked for matches against a reference library of SARS-CoV-2-specific TCRs that had been generated using the MIRA antigen-specificity platform. Breadth was defined as the fraction of unique TCRs that were SARS-CoV-2-associated. Depth was defined as the fraction of total T cells that were SARS-CoV-2-associated. Using the MIRA data, each spike-specific TCR was mapped to the spike region that the TCR reacts to and placed in a CD4 or CD8 class. Log10-transformed breadth and depth values were compared by one-way ANOVA with Sidak's multiple comparisons tests. TCRdb re-hosts the immuneACCESS table, in-frame sequences only. Its copies lack some clones; in the studies checked, an unresolved V gene accounts for under half of them, and the cause for the rest is not known. The V and J calls and the clone size are those of that table, but D and trimming were determined from the DNA. The sample table lists 150,000 to 200,000 clones, just over 90% of them with a count of one. The biggest ten clones account for nearly 3.5% of the sample.

The time point label here, explained by the study, means: about 28 days (+/-7) after the second vaccine dose. AZD1222 recipients with second doses at about 4 weeks or about 12 weeks were pooled, because spike-specific TCR depth and breadth did not differ between schedules. The vaccinee samples were drawn from two UK trials, COV001 and COV002, one of which was a single-blind randomized controlled phase 2/3 trial testing AZD1222 (ChAdOx1 nCoV-19) in healthy adults. Trial participant PBMC samples were collected at day 0 and day 28 after the second dose for TCRbeta chain sequencing. Overall results and qualifications from the work: Spike-specific TCR breadth and depth rose significantly after two AZD1222 doses compared with day 0 and with MenACWY recipients. Most participants were white British and females outnumbered males, and the authors suggested that clonal diversity may have been underestimated. Because no day 14 peak-response samples were available, repertoires were characterized only after the peak T cell response. The 56-69-year group was small, and its depth increase did not reach significance, likely because of low power. The whole spike protein was spanned by vaccine-associated CD4 TCRs, and dominant responses were seen in regions 160-218 and 743-854. Reportedly, close to half of the unique spike-specific TCRs recognized epitopes lying outside the regions that are mutated in the B.1.351 and B.1.1.7 variants. Conclusions about previously exposed vaccinees are limited, since just six AZD1222 recipients were seropositive for SARS-CoV-2 at baseline.

From its cysteine to its phenylalanine, the CDR3 spans 15 amino acids. Just the 45-base CDR3 DNA is kept, in frame starting at base 1. The germline V gene provides CDR1 SNHLY and CDR2 FYNNEI. V is clipped by 7 bases and J by 5 bases, and the sequence between their germline boundaries is 18 bases long. With respect to this clone: Its recognized antigen is unknown. There are no base qualities to consult, and no much larger clone falls within one base.

This sequence originates from an adult who received the AZD1222 COVID-19 vaccine. The chain is encoded by TRBV2 joined to TRBJ1-5; D gene: possibly TRBD1, on 5 matching bases. Sequencing used peripheral blood, obtained 28 days after the second AZD1222 dose. The bases read TGTGCCAGCAAAGGGGACCCCCTAGGCGATCAGCCCCAGCATTTT. This gives the protein CASKGDPLGDQPQHF.